Below, 3 T cell receptor beta chains from the same sample are listed, as sequenced in a study of tumor-infiltrating lymphocytes in primary liver carcinoma. A constant-region primer served to make TCR beta cDNA from roughly 460 ng total RNA. TCR beta libraries came from three nested multiplex PCR rounds using slightly modified ARM-PCR. TRBV1-TRBV30 forward primers paired with a C-beta reverse primer were used in the first two PCR rounds, which ran around 10 cycles each. TCRdb analysed the multiplex PCR reads with MiXCR anew, one entry per CDR3 protein. The data hold 90,000 to 150,000 distinct CDR3 sequences, with around 70% observed a single time. Taking about 19-32 mg of unsorted bulk tissue, the authors co-extracted RNA and DNA. Sequenced input: tumor-adjacent normal liver tissue. These receptors were taken from a woman in her sixties or seventies with primary liver carcinoma and hepatitis B virus infection.

The rearrangement uses TRBV6-1 and TRBJ2-7; 12 bases map to TRBD2. This CDR3 region has 15 residues. CDR1 and CDR2 from the germline V gene are MNHNS and SASEGT. Trimming at V came to 4 bases and at J to 7 bases, leaving 8 bases not matched to a gene. Here the CDR3 DNA reads TGTGCCAGCAGTGTAGAGACTAGCGGGAGCTGGGAGCAGTACTTC. As protein: CASSVETSGSWEQYF.

Turning to this clonotype: Given a much more abundant clone one base away, this may be a read error. The rearrangement joins TRBV28 to TRBJ1-5; D may be TRBD1 (6 bases). Trimming stripped 7 bases from V and 7 bases from J, with 17 bases between. The CDR3 totals 14 residues. CDR1 MDHEN and CDR2 SYDVKM come from the germline V gene. The CDR3 DNA follows: TGTGCCAGCACCTCTGGACTGGGGGGCCAGCCCCAGCATTTT. Protein sequence: CASTSGLGGQPQHF.

The rearrangement links TRBV7-9 to TRBJ2-7; D is perhaps TRBD2 (5 bases). This CDR3 has 16 residues. CDR1 is SEHNR and CDR2 is FQNEAQ in the germline V gene (reference sequence). The germline V and J ends were trimmed by 2 bases and 6 bases, with 20 bases remaining between them. The CDR3 region has the DNA TGTGCCAGCAGCTTATATCGAGCTAGCAGGAGTAGCGAGCAGTACTTC. Its translation: CASSLYRASRSSEQYF.